Below are 8 T cell receptor beta chains sequenced from a single sample in a study of blood T cell repertoires in COVID-19. Using immunoSEQ multiplex PCR, the repertoire was profiled, and TCRdb retains in-frame clones only, with some absent. The table records under 350,000 clones, 80% to 90% of them present only once. What was sequenced was PBMCs or T cells enriched from blood (not recorded which). Every receptor here comes from a woman between 35 and 50 years old with acute COVID-19.

The chain couples TRBV12-5 to TRBJ2-7; 10 bases are a match to TRBD2. The CDR3 contains 17 residues. Germline V gives CDR1 LGHNT, CDR2 FRNRAP. Trimming took 0 bases from V and 7 from J; bases not matched to a gene: 12. CDR3 nucleotide sequence: TGTGCTAGTGGTTTGGTACCGGGAGCGGGGGGGCCGGGTGAGCAGTACTTC. Translation: CASGLVPGAGGPGEQYF.

The chain combines TRBV3-1 (or the pseudogene TRBV3-2) with TRBJ2-3; D may be TRBD2 (6 bases). CDR3 length: 13 residues. Germline V gene lookup returns CDR1 LGHDT and CDR2 YNNKEL (reference sequence). The germline V and J ends were trimmed by 8 bases and 3 bases, with 12 bases remaining between them. The CDR3 reads CASLRAGTDTQYF. As DNA, the CDR3 is TGTGCCAGCCTCAGGGCGGGAACAGATACGCAGTATTTT.

The chain links TRBV29-1 to TRBJ1-2, with TRBD1 matching over 9 bases. Germline V gene lookup returns CDR1 SQVTM and CDR2 ANQGSEA. The CDR3 extends over 14 amino acids. With V trimmed by 6 bases and J by 0 bases, 5 bases remained unmatched. CDR3 nucleotide sequence: TGCAGCGTCTTCGACAGGGGGTCTAACTATGGCTACACCTTC. This codes for CSVFDRGSNYGYTF. The variable domain in full, completed from reference TRBV29-1 and TRBJ1-2, reads SAVISQKPSRDICQRGTSLTIQCQVDSQVTMMFWYRQQPGQSLTLIATANQGSEATYESGFVIDKFPISRPNLTFSTLTVSNMSPEDSSIYLCSVFDRGSNYGYTFGSGTRLTVV.

The rearrangement links TRBV5-1 to TRBJ2-7; 11 nucleotides match TRBD2. Trimming at V came to 4 bases and at J to 5 bases, leaving 8 bases not matched to a gene. The CDR3 covers 15 residues. Germline assignment: CDR1 SGHRS and CDR2 YFSETQ. For the CDR3, the DNA is TGCGCCAGCAGCCACCCACTAGCGGGAGAGGACGAGCAGTACTTC. Protein: CASSHPLAGEDEQYF. The full variable domain, its missing parts supplied by reference TRBV5-1 and TRBJ2-7, is KAGVTQTPRYLIKTRGQQVTLSCSPISGHRSVSWYQQTPGQGLQFLFEYFSETQRNKGNFPGRFSGRQFSNSRSEMNVSTLELGDSALYLCASSHPLAGEDEQYFGPGTRLTVT.

V is TRBV7-2 and J is TRBJ2-3, with D perhaps matching TRBD1 (5 bases). Trimming shortened V by 5 bases and J by 1 base, and 16 bases separated the two germline ends. Germline V gives CDR1 SGHTA, CDR2 FQGNSA. CDR3 length: 16 residues. CDR3 coding DNA: TGTGCCAGCAGCCCACAGGCCAGGCTCGGCACAGATACGCAGTATTTT. Translation: CASSPQARLGTDTQYF.

This clone came up once. CDR3 sequence: CASSIQGPQHF. CDR3 nucleotide sequence: TGTGCCAGCAGTATACAGGGGCCCCAGCATTTT. V gene TRBV6-5 combines with J gene TRBJ1-5; TRBD1 might be the D (6 bases). V gave up 5 bases and J gave up 9 bases, with 8 bases separating them. The CDR3 spans 11 residues. Germline V lookup: CDR1 MNHEY, CDR2 SVGAGI.

This clone appeared many times. The chain links TRBV28 to TRBJ2-7, with 13 bases matching TRBD2. The CDR3 sequence is 15 residues long. Germline values: CDR1 MDHEN, CDR2 SYDVKM. Losses at the gene ends were 5 bases for V and 6 bases for J; bases not matched to a gene: 7. The CDR3 nucleotides are TGTGCCAGCAGTCTCACTAGCGGGGGGGCGGGCGAGCAGTACTTC. This sequence encodes CASSLTSGGAGEQYF.

The chain carries TRBV9 and TRBJ2-1, with TRBD1 as a possible D gene (5 bases). Germline CDR1 and CDR2: SGDLS and YYNGEE. V was shortened by 2 bases and J by 2 bases, with 14 bases between the two germline ends. The CDR3 is 16 amino acids. Here the CDR3 DNA reads TGTGCCAGCAGCGTCCTAAGCAGGGTTACCTACAATGAGCAGTTCTTC. Translated, it gives CASSVLSRVTYNEQFF.